One and the same sample provided the 5 T cell receptor beta chains below, sequenced in a study of T cells in localized non-small cell lung cancer. Here immunoSEQ multiplex PCR was the method, and the copy in TCRdb shows in-frame clones only, minus some. The table lists under 8,000 clones, roughly 92% of them singletons. The starting material was peripheral blood, obtained before any cancer treatment. These receptors came from a woman aged 40-69 years with stage I lung adenocarcinoma.

V is TRBV18 and J is TRBJ1-1, with D possibly TRBD1 on 6 matching bases. Trimming removed 6 bases at V and 1 base at J, with 12 bases between. The V gene's germline CDR1 is KGHSH and CDR2 LQKENI. This CDR3 is 14 amino acids long. The CDR3 DNA reads TGTGCCAGCTCCGGACAGACAGGGAACACTGAAGCTTTCTTT. Encoded protein: CASSGQTGNTEAFF.

The V gene is TRBV6-6, the J gene TRBJ2-2; D may match TRBD1 or TRBD2 (5 bases each). V lost 4 bases and J 4 bases, leaving 16 bases between the germline ends. The CDR3 has 16 amino acids. Germline V gene sequence: CDR1 MNHNY, CDR2 SVGAGI (reference sequence). CDR3 nucleotide sequence: TGTGCCAGCAGTTTCCCCCCGGGACCTCGCACCGGGGAGCTGTTTTTT. Its protein is CASSFPPGPRTGELFF.

The chain combines TRBV5-1 with TRBJ2-1, with TRBD2 identical over 8 bases. This CDR3 is 15 amino acids long. CDR1 and CDR2 from the germline V gene are SGHRS and YFSETQ. Trimming took 2 bases from V and 6 from J; bases not matched to a gene: 7. In DNA form, the CDR3 reads TGCGCCAGCAGCTTATCGACCGGGACTAGCAATGAGCAGTTCTTC. Its protein is CASSLSTGTSNEQFF.

The rearrangement joins TRBV6-5 to TRBJ1-2; the D gene is possibly TRBD1 (5 bases). The CDR3 loop spans 14 amino acids. CDR1 is MNHEY and CDR2 is SVGAGI in the germline V gene. V shed 2 bases and J shed 3 bases, with 10 bases lying between them. CDR3 loop: CASSYRGNDYGYTF. The CDR3 coding sequence is TGTGCCAGCAGTTACAGGGGCAACGACTATGGCTACACCTTC.

V and J are TRBV6-5 and TRBJ2-1; TRBD1 matches 8 bases. The CDR3 consists of 13 residues. V trimming: 6 bases; J trimming: 9 bases; junction bases outside the gene matches: 7. The V gene's germline CDR1 is MNHEY and CDR2 SVGAGI. The CDR3 DNA reads TGTGCCAGCAGGTTACAGGGGGTCGGTGAGCAGTTCTTC. Its translation: CASRLQGVGEQFF.